These 24 T cell receptor beta chains were all obtained from the same sample, sequenced in a study of identical twins. TCRdb reprocessed the 5' RACE reads via MiXCR and lists one record per CDR3 protein. The sample comprises about 890,000 distinct CDR3 sequences, around an eighth of which are singletons, and about 1.5% rests with the top ten. The same specimen was also included in a second study, on yellow fever vaccine responses in identical twins.

The sequencing input was PBMCs. The source is a woman aged 18-29 years in good health.

This clonotype was picked up a small number of times. V gene TRBV9 combines with J gene TRBJ2-2, with a tentative D call TRBD2 (6 bases). The CDR3 is made up of 16 amino acids. V was trimmed by 3 bases and J by 4 bases, leaving 16 bases between them. The germline gives CDR1 SGDLS, CDR2 YYNGEE. DNA for the CDR3: TGTGCCAGCAGCGCAGGAGACGTCGGGAGCACCGGGGAGCTGTTTTTT. Translating it yields CASSAGDVGSTGELFF.

The chain couples TRBV3-1 to TRBJ2-7, with 7 bases aligning to TRBD1. This CDR3 is 16 amino acids long. Per germline, CDR1 LGHDT and CDR2 YNNKEL (reference sequence). J lost 5 bases, V lost 1 base, and 11 bases had no gene match. CDR3 in DNA: TGTGCCAGCAGCCAAGGACGGGACAGCTGGTACCACGAGCAGTACTTC. It yields the protein CASSQGRDSWYHEQYF.

This sequence joins TRBV5-5 and TRBJ2-5, with TRBD1 identical over 7 bases. The CDR3 is made up of 16 amino acids. Per the germline V gene, CDR1 is SGHKS and CDR2 is YYEKEE (reference sequence). V was clipped by 0 bases and J by 1 base; unmatched bases: 6. The CDR3 DNA sequence: TGTGCCAGCAGCTTGGGGGGTCGGACAGGCCAAGAGACCCAGTACTTC. Protein sequence: CASSLGGRTGQETQYF.

The rearrangement joins TRBV11-2 to TRBJ2-7, with D uncertain. V was pared by 0 bases and J by 2 bases, with 2 bases between. Germline CDR1 SGHAT, CDR2 FQNNGV. CDR3 length: 12 residues. The DNA of the CDR3 is TGTGCCAGCAGCTTAGAACCCTACGAGCAGTACGTC. The encoded protein is CASSLEPYEQYV.

The genes are TRBV29-1 and TRBJ1-4, with a tentative D call TRBD1 (6 bases). V lost 1 base to trimming and J lost 5 bases, with 8 bases between them. This CDR3 comprises 13 residues. Germline V lookup: CDR1 SQVTM, CDR2 ANQGSEA. CDR3 residues: CSVEVDSNEKLFF. The CDR3 nucleotides read TGCAGCGTTGAAGTGGACAGCAATGAAAAACTGTTTTTT.

This clonotype was picked up a small number of times. V gene TRBV13 combines with J gene TRBJ2-5, with D maybe TRBD2 (6 bases). CDR1 PRHDT and CDR2 FYEKMQ come from the germline V gene (reference sequence). CDR3 size: 14 residues. Trimming shortened V by 5 bases and J by 4 bases, and 14 bases separated the two germline ends. The CDR3 protein is CASSAAGPVETQYF. In DNA, the CDR3 is TGTGCCAGCAGCGCGGCGGGGCCCGTAGAGACCCAGTACTTC. The full variable domain, completed using reference TRBV13 and TRBJ2-5, is AAGVIQSPRHLIKEKRETATLKCYPIPRHDTVYWYQQGPGQDPQFLISFYEKMQSDKGSIPDRFSAQQFSDYHSELNMSSLELGDSALYFCASSAAGPVETQYFGPGTRLLVL.

This clonotype was counted a few times. This CDR3 reads CASSLGPPNTEAFF. The CDR3 bases are TGTGCCAGCAGCCTAGGACCTCCGAACACTGAAGCTTTCTTT. This rearrangement joins TRBV3-1 to TRBJ1-1; D not resolved. The CDR3 covers 14 residues. The V gene's germline CDR1 is LGHDT and CDR2 YNNKEL (reference sequence). With 4 bases removed from V and 1 base from J, the gap between germline ends came to 10 bases.

The chain employs TRBV18 and TRBJ2-5, with no clear D. The CDR3 totals 11 residues. The ends were cut back, 4 bases at V and 5 bases at J, with 5 bases in the middle. CDR1 is KGHSH, CDR2 LQKENI, per germline. CDR3 loop: CASSRSETQYF. CDR3 nucleotides: TGTGCCAGCTCACGGTCCGAGACCCAGTACTTC.

The chain joins TRBV7-6 to TRBJ2-1, with TRBD1 as a possible D gene (6 bases). Trimming shortened V by 3 bases and J by 9 bases, and 30 bases separated the two germline ends. The germline gives CDR1 SGHVS, CDR2 FNYEAQ. This CDR3 is built from 19 residues. The CDR3 nucleotides are TGTGCCAGCAGCTTTAACAATAGGACAGCCGGTACCATTCGGGTTGAGCAGTTCTTC. This encodes CASSFNNRTAGTIRVEQFF.

The sample holds a few counts of this clonotype. The chain combines TRBV2 with TRBJ2-1, with D tentatively TRBD1 or TRBD2 (5 bases each). V dropped 6 bases and J dropped 8 bases, with 20 bases sitting between them. CDR1 is SNHLY, CDR2 FYNNEI, per germline. The CDR3 contains 15 residues. The CDR3 DNA reads as TGTGCCAGCAGGGAACCCCGGGACCCCCACGATGAGCAGTTCTTC. Amino acids: CASREPRDPHDEQFF. Looking up the rest from reference TRBV2 and TRBJ2-1 gives the full variable domain: EPEVTQTPSHQVTQMGQEVILRCVPISNHLYFYWYRQILGQKVEFLVSFYNNEISEKSEIFDDQFSVERPDGSNFTLKIRSTKLEDSAMYFCASREPRDPHDEQFFGPGTRLTVL.

V and J are TRBV18 and TRBJ2-7; D might be TRBD2 (7 bases). This CDR3 spans 16 amino acids. With 1 base removed from V and 1 base from J, the gap between germline ends came to 14 bases. The germline V gene has CDR1 KGHSH and CDR2 LQKENI. Here the CDR3 reads CASSPRGGFPSYEQYF. CDR3 sequence (DNA): TGTGCCAGCTCACCACGGGGGGGCTTCCCATCCTACGAGCAGTACTTC. Based on the CDR3 plus reference TRBV18 and TRBJ2-7, the full variable domain is NAGVMQNPRHLVRRRGQEARLRCSPMKGHSHVYWYRQLPEEGLKFMVYLQKENIIDESGMPKERFSAEFPKEGPSILRIQQVVRGDSAAYFCASSPRGGFPSYEQYFGPGTRLTVT.

The chain is built from TRBV3-1 and TRBJ2-3; 10 nucleotides agree with TRBD2. The germline CDR1 and CDR2 sequences are LGHDT and YNNKEL (reference sequence). This CDR3 spans 16 amino acids. J was trimmed by 2 bases and V by 1 base; bases with no gene match: 3. The CDR3, as DNA: TGTGCCAGCAGCCAAGCTAGCGGGGGATACACAGATACGCAGTATTTT. It yields the protein CASSQASGGYTDTQYF.

The chain couples TRBV5-5 to TRBJ1-3; D call uncertain. V was clipped by 1 base and J by 0 bases, with 5 bases between them. The CDR3 consists of 14 residues. The germline CDR1 and CDR2 sequences are SGHKS and YYEKEE (reference sequence). CDR3 protein: CASSLNDSGNTIYF. The CDR3 DNA sequence: TGTGCCAGCAGCTTGAACGACTCTGGAAACACCATATATTTT.

V is TRBV10-3 and J is TRBJ1-5, with D unclear. This CDR3 has 13 residues. Germline values: CDR1 ENHRY, CDR2 SYGVKD. The V end was cut by 2 bases, the J end by 7 bases, with 9 bases between. The CDR3 DNA is TGTGCCATCAGTGAGGCCCCCTGGCAGCCCCAGCATTTT. Its translation: CAISEAPWQPQHF.

The chain has TRBV3-1 and TRBJ1-1; no clear D gene. V was trimmed by 4 bases and J by 10 bases, leaving 19 bases between them. The germline CDR1 and CDR2 sequences are LGHDT and YNNKEL (reference sequence). The CDR3 extends over 14 amino acids. The CDR3 loop is CASSLAGSSTLAFF. In nucleotides, the CDR3 is TGTGCCAGCAGCCTTGCCGGGTCTTCTACGTTAGCTTTCTTT.

This clonotype has just a few counts. The CDR3 region has the DNA TGTGCCAGCAGGGACAGTTGGAACACCGGGGAGCTGTTTTTT. The encoded protein is CASRDSWNTGELFF. This chain links TRBV6-1 with TRBJ2-2; tentatively, D is TRBD1 (6 bases). The CDR3 has 14 amino acids. Germline loops: CDR1 MNHNS, CDR2 SASEGT. Trimming stripped 6 bases from V and 1 base from J, with 9 bases between.

This clonotype was seen a handful of times. The rearrangement uses TRBV7-3 and TRBJ2-2; tentatively, D is TRBD2 (6 bases). Germline CDR1 and CDR2: SGHTA and FQGTGA. Between the trimmed V and J ends, which lost 1 base and 3 bases, there was a span of 9 bases. The length of the CDR3 is 15 residues. The CDR3 protein is CASSLRGLDTGELFF. The CDR3 DNA is TGTGCCAGCAGCTTAAGGGGACTCGACACCGGGGAGCTGTTTTTT.

The genes are TRBV19 and TRBJ2-5; D is ambiguous. Looked up from germline, CDR1 is LNHDA and CDR2 is SQIVND (reference sequence). Trimming pared 1 base from V and 0 bases from J, leaving 9 bases between. The CDR3 sequence is 15 residues long. The CDR3 loop reads CASSIVSSNQETQYF. The CDR3 DNA reads as TGTGCCAGTAGTATAGTAAGCAGCAACCAAGAGACCCAGTACTTC.

This clonotype has more than one count but fewer than ten. The rearrangement links TRBV7-2 to TRBJ2-1; the D gene is possibly TRBD1 (5 bases). CDR1 is SGHTA and CDR2 is FQGNSA in the germline V gene. Trimming stripped 0 bases from V and 4 bases from J, with 13 bases between. This CDR3 spans 16 amino acids. The CDR3 region is CASSLAPFDSYNEQFF. CDR3 bases: TGTGCCAGCAGCTTAGCGCCTTTCGACAGTTACAATGAGCAGTTCTTC.

The sample holds a few counts of this clonotype. The chain uses TRBV7-2 and TRBJ2-3; a weak D match, TRBD1 (5 bases). CDR1 is SGHTA, CDR2 FQGNSA, per germline. The CDR3 runs to 16 residues. The V and J ends lost 5 bases and 1 base respectively, with 16 bases between them. The CDR3, as DNA: TGTGCCAGCAGCCCATCCAGGGTTCGCGGCACAGATACGCAGTATTTT. Translation gives CASSPSRVRGTDTQYF.

This clonotype appeared a few times. The chain couples TRBV28 to TRBJ2-3; 7 nucleotides align to TRBD1. The CDR3 is 16 amino acids. Germline V gene lookup returns CDR1 MDHEN and CDR2 SYDVKM. V lost 4 bases to trimming and J lost 0 bases; unmatched junction nucleotides: 7. In nucleotides, the CDR3 is TGTGCCAGCAGTTCCCTGGACAGGATTAGCACAGATACGCAGTATTTT. It encodes CASSSLDRISTDTQYF.

This clonotype was seen a handful of times. The V and J genes are TRBV20-1 and TRBJ2-4, with D maybe TRBD2 (6 bases). Per the germline V gene, CDR1 is DFQATT and CDR2 is SNEGSKA (reference sequence). Trimming took 3 bases from V and 0 from J, leaving 24 bases between them. The CDR3 extends over 19 amino acids. The CDR3 nucleotides read TGCAGTGCTAGTCTGGCTAGCGCGGGACCCCCCCTAGCCAAAAACATTCAGTACTTC. It encodes CSASLASAGPPLAKNIQYF.

This clonotype was picked up one time. The V and J genes are TRBV5-5 and TRBJ1-4, with D unresolved. CDR1 is SGHKS and CDR2 is YYEKEE in the germline V gene (reference sequence). Trimming took 4 bases from V and 3 from J, leaving 13 bases between them. This CDR3 comprises 15 residues. The CDR3 region is CASSPHTGPNEKLFF. The CDR3 DNA reads as TGTGCCAGCAGCCCACACACCGGCCCTAATGAAAAACTGTTTTTT. The full variable domain, in which reference TRBV5-5 and TRBJ1-4 provide the parts outside the CDR3, is DAGVTQSPTHLIKTRGQQVTLRCSPISGHKSVSWYQQVLGQGPQFIFQYYEKEERGRGNFPDRFSARQFPNYSSELNVNALLLGDSALYLCASSPHTGPNEKLFFGSGTQLSVL.

The rearrangement uses TRBV2 and TRBJ2-2; TRBD2 agrees at 7 bases. Per germline, CDR1 SNHLY and CDR2 FYNNEI. The CDR3 consists of 16 residues. V shed 6 bases, J shed 4 bases, and the junction held 11 bases outside the gene matches. For the CDR3, the DNA is TGTGCCAGCAGGCTGAAGGCGGGAGTATCCACCGGGGAGCTGTTTTTT. This gives the protein CASRLKAGVSTGELFF.